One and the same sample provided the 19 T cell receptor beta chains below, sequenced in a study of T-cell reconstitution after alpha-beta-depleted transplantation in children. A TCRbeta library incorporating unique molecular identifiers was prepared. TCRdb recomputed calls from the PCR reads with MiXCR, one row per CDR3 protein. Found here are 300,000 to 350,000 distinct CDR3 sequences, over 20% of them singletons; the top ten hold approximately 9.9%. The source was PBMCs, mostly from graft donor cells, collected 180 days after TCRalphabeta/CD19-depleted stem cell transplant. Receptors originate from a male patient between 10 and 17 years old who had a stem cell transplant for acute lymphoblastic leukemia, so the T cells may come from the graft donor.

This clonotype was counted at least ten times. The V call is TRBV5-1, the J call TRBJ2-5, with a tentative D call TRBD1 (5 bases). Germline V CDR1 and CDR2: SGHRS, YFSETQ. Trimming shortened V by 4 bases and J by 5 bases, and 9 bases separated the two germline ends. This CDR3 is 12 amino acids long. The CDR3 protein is CASSEAGETQYF. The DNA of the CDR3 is TGCGCCAGCAGCGAGGCAGGGGAGACCCAGTACTTC.

The CDR3 loop is CASSQEYQQGRFF. In DNA form, the CDR3 reads TGCGCCAGCAGCCAAGAATATCAGCAGGGGAGGTTTTTT. The chain joins TRBV4-1 to TRBJ1-4, with D possibly matching TRBD1 (6 bases). Trimming took off 0 bases at V and 16 bases at J, with 15 bases between the two ends. Germline lookup yields CDR1 MGHRA and CDR2 YSYEKL. The CDR3 sequence is 13 residues long.

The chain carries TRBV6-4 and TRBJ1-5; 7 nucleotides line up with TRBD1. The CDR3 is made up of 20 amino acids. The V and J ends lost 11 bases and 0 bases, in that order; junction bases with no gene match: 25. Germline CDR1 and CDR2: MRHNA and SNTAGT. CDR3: CARQVTSDRPTLYSNQPQHF. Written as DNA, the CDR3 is TGTGCCCGCCAGGTGACCTCGGACAGGCCGACTCTGTATAGCAATCAGCCCCAGCATTTT.

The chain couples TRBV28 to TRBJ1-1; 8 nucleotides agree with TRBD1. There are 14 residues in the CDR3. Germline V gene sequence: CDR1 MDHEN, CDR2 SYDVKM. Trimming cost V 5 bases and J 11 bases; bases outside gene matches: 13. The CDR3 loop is CASSLTGVNKEAFF. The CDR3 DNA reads TGTGCCAGCAGTCTGACAGGGGTCAATAAGGAGGCTTTCTTT. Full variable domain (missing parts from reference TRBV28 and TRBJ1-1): DVKVTQSSRYLVKRTGEKVFLECVQDMDHENMFWYRQDPGLGLRLIYFSYDVKMKEKGDIPEGYSVSREKKERFSLILESASTNQTSMYLCASSLTGVNKEAFFGQGTRLTVV.

The CDR3 is CASGRDQKTVSYEQYF. CDR3 coding DNA: TGTGCCAGCGGGCGGGATCAAAAAACCGTATCCTACGAGCAGTACTTC. J is TRBJ2-7 and V is TRBV5-5; tentative D call: TRBD2 (6 bases). The CDR3 is 16 residues long. Germline assignment: CDR1 SGHKS and CDR2 YYEKEE (reference sequence). V lost 7 bases, J lost 1 base, and 21 bases lay in between.

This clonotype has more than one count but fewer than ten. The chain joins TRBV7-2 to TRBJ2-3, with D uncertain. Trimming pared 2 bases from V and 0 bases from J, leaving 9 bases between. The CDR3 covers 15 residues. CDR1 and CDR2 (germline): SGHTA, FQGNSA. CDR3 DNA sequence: TGTGCCAGCAGCTTATTTGGAGCGAGCACAGATACGCAGTATTTT. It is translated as CASSLFGASTDTQYF.

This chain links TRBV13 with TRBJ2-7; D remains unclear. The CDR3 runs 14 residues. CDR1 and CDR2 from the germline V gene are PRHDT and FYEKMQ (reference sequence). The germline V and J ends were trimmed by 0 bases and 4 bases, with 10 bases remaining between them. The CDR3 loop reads CASSLGGSFYEQYF. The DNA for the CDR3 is TGTGCCAGCAGCTTAGGGGGGTCTTTTTACGAGCAGTACTTC.

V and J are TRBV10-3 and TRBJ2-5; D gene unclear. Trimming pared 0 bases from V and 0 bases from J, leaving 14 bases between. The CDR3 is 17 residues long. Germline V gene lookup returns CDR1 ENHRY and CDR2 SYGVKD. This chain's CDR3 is CAISESPDRAYQETQYF. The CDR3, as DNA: TGTGCCATCAGTGAGTCGCCCGACCGGGCGTACCAAGAGACCCAGTACTTC.

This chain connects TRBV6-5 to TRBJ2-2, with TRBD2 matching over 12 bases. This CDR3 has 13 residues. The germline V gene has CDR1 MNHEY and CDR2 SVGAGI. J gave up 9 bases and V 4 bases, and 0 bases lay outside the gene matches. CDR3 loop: CASSWTSGRELFF. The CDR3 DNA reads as TGTGCCAGCAGTTGGACTAGCGGGAGGGAGCTGTTTTTT.

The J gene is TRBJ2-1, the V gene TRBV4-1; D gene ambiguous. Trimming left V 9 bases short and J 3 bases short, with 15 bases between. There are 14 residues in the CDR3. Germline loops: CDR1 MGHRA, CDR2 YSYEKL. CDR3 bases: TGCGCCAGTTCCATAGCCCATATCTACAATGAGCAGTTCTTC. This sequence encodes CASSIAHIYNEQFF.

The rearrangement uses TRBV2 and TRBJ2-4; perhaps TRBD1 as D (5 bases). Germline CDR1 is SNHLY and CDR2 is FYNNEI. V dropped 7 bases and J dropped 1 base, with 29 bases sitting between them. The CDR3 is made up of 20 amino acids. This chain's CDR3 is CASTEWVRVGRLRAKNIQYF. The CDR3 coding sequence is TGTGCCAGCACTGAGTGGGTACGGGTGGGGCGATTGCGGGCCAAAAACATTCAGTACTTC.

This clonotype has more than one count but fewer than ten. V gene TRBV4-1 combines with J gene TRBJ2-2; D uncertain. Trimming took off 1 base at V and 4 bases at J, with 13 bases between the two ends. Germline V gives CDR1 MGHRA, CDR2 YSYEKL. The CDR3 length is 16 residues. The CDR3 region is CASSQGARPSTGELFF. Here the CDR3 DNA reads TGCGCCAGCAGCCAAGGTGCGCGACCTTCCACCGGGGAGCTGTTTTTT.

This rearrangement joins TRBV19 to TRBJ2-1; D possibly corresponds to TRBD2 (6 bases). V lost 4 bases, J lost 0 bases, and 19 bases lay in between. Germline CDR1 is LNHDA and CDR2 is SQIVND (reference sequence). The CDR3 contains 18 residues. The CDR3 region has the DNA TGTGCCAGTAGTAGGAGGTCGCGGGATACCAGCTCCTACAATGAGCAGTTCTTC. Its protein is CASSRRSRDTSSYNEQFF.

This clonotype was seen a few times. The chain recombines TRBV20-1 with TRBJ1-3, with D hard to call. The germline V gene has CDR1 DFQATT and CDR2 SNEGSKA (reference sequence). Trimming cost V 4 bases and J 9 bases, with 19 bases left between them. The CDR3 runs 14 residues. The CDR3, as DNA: TGCAGTGCTAACGACCGGGTCTCCACGGCCACCATATATTTT. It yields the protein CSANDRVSTATIYF.

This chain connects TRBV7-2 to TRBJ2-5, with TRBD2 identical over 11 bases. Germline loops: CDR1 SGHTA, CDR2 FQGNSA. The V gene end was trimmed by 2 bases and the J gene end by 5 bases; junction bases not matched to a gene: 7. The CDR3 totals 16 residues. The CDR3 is CASSLLSGRAGETQYF. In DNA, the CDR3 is TGTGCCAGCAGCTTACTTAGCGGGAGGGCAGGGGAGACCCAGTACTTC.

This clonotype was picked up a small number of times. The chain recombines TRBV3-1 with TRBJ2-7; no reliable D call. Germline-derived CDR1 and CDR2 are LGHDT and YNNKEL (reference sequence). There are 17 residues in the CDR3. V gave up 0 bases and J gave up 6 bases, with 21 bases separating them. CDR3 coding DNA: TGTGCCAGCAGCCAAGATCCCCTTTTTGTTGCCGTCTCCGAGCAGTACTTC. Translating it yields CASSQDPLFVAVSEQYF.

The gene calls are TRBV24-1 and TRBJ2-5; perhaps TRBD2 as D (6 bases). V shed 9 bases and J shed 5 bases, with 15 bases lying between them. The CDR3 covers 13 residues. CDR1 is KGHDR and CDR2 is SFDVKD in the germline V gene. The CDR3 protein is CATDTGESETQYF. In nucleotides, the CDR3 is TGTGCCACCGACACGGGAGAGTCTGAGACCCAGTACTTC.

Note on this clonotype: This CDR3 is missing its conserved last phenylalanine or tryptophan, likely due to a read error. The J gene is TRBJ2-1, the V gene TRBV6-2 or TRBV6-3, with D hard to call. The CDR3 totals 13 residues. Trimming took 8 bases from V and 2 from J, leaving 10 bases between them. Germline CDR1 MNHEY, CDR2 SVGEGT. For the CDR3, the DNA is TGTGCCAGCCGACAAGGCCCCTACAATGAGCAGTTCCTC. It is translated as CASRQGPYNEQFL.

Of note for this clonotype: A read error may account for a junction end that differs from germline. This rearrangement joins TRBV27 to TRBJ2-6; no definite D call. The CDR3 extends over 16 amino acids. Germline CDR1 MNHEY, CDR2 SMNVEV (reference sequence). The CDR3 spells CASGLGLLSGANVLTF. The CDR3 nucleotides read TGTGCCAGCGGTTTAGGGCTCCTCTCTGGGGCCAACGTCCTGACTTTC.